This entry lists 29 T cell receptor beta chains sequenced from one sample in a study of shared clonotypes between healthy human individuals. Assay: immunoSEQ multiplex PCR; the TCRdb copy retains only in-frame clones and omits some. The sample includes 1 million to 1.3 million clones, approximately 78% seen only once; the top ten take around 0.6%. The sample taken for sequencing was memory CD4+ T cells from PBMCs. Subset: CD45RA-negative fraction. The receptor set was obtained from a man younger than 35 in good health. Some clones in this sample may be carry-over from other donors' samples.

The chain uses TRBV6-8 and TRBJ1-2; D not certain. Germline V lookup: CDR1 MNHGY, CDR2 SAAAGT. Trimming took 11 bases from V and 14 from J, leaving 21 bases between them. The CDR3 has 11 residues. The CDR3 spells CAGLLGPARTF. The DNA for the CDR3 is TGTGCCGGCCTGCTAGGACCAGCTAGAACCTTC.

This rearrangement joins TRBV19 to TRBJ1-3; weak D call: TRBD1 (5 bases). The germline CDR1 and CDR2 sequences are LNHDA and SQIVND (reference sequence). This CDR3 is built from 14 residues. Trimming left V 4 bases short and J 2 bases short, with 9 bases between. DNA of the CDR3: TGTGCCAGTAGTACGGCAGGGACTGGAAACACCATATATTTT. This encodes CASSTAGTGNTIYF.

V gene TRBV28 combines with J gene TRBJ2-5; TRBD2 aligns across 7 bases. The germline V gene has CDR1 MDHEN and CDR2 SYDVKM. J gave up 6 bases and V 5 bases, and 6 bases lay outside the gene matches. The CDR3 consists of 13 residues. The CDR3 loop reads CASSGGGTKTQYF. The CDR3 DNA is TGTGCCAGCAGTGGTGGGGGGACTAAGACCCAGTACTTC.

The chain is built from TRBV2 and TRBJ1-4, with D unresolved. V lost 6 bases and J 8 bases, leaving 16 bases between the germline ends. The CDR3 has 14 residues. Germline CDR1 is SNHLY and CDR2 is FYNNEI. In nucleotides, the CDR3 is TGTGCCAGCAGAGAGACCCCAAACGGGGAAAAACTGTTTTTT. Translation gives CASRETPNGEKLFF.

The chain combines TRBV6-6 with TRBJ2-1, with 7 bases matching TRBD2. CDR1 is MNHNY, CDR2 SVGAGI, per germline (reference sequence). J lost 7 bases, V lost 6 bases, and 12 bases had no gene match. The CDR3 is 15 amino acids. CDR3 DNA sequence: TGTGCCAGCAGGGCGACTAGCCGCCTCCAAAATGAGCAGTTCTTC. It translates to CASRATSRLQNEQFF.

V usage is TRBV12-5 and J usage is TRBJ1-1; 9 bases map to TRBD1. Trimming at V came to 2 bases and at J to 10 bases, leaving 17 bases not matched to a gene. This CDR3 region has 17 residues. Germline loops: CDR1 LGHNT, CDR2 FRNRAP. In nucleotides, the CDR3 is TGTGCTAGTGGTTTGTCAGTCGCAACAGGGGGCGTTGTGGGAGCTTTCTTT. Protein: CASGLSVATGGVVGAFF.

The rearrangement joins TRBV30 to TRBJ1-2; a weak D match, TRBD1 (6 bases). Deletions cut 2 bases from V and 5 bases from J, with 9 bases between. This CDR3 is built from 12 residues. Germline V gene sequence: CDR1 GTSNPN, CDR2 SVGIG (reference sequence). CDR3 region: CAWSTGIYGYTF. DNA for the CDR3: TGTGCCTGGAGTACAGGGATTTATGGCTACACCTTC.

This chain joins TRBV4-1 and TRBJ2-3, with D perhaps assigned TRBD1 or TRBD2 (7 bases each). The CDR3 runs to 15 residues. The germline gives CDR1 MGHRA, CDR2 YSYEKL. V was shortened by 8 bases and J by 1 base, with 16 bases between the two germline ends. The DNA for the CDR3 is TGCGCCAGCGGGAGGGAGCAGGGGGGCACAGATACGCAGTATTTT. This sequence encodes CASGREQGGTDTQYF.

This clone was seen once. The genes are TRBV7-3 and TRBJ2-1; D call uncertain. CDR3 length: 13 residues. Between the trimmed V and J ends, which lost 0 bases and 7 bases, there was a span of 7 bases. In germline, CDR1 is SGHTA, CDR2 FQGTGA. DNA for the CDR3: TGTGCCAGCAGCTTAACCGGTTGGAATGAGCAGTTCTTC. Translating gives CASSLTGWNEQFF. The full variable domain, its missing parts supplied by reference TRBV7-3 and TRBJ2-1, is GAGVSQTPSNKVTEKGKYVELRCDPISGHTALYWYRQSLGQGPEFLIYFQGTGAADDSGLPNDRFFAVRPEGSVSTLKIQRTERGDSAVYLCASSLTGWNEQFFGPGTRLTVL.

The chain carries TRBV9 and TRBJ1-2; D is ambiguous. The germline V and J ends were trimmed by 4 bases and 1 base, with 23 bases remaining between them. The CDR3 has 18 residues. Germline assignment: CDR1 SGDLS and CDR2 YYNGEE. The CDR3, as DNA: TGTGCCAGCAGCCAGCGGGAGGTGGGGTGGCAGTTTAACTATGGCTACACCTTC. This translates into CASSQREVGWQFNYGYTF.

The rearrangement links TRBV10-3 to TRBJ2-5, with TRBD2 matching 11 bases. The CDR3 is 16 residues long. With V trimmed by 0 bases and J by 4 bases, 4 bases remained unmatched. The germline CDR1 and CDR2 sequences are ENHRY and SYGVKD. The CDR3 reads CAISESNSGRGETQYF. DNA of the CDR3: TGTGCCATCAGTGAGTCGAATAGCGGGAGGGGAGAGACCCAGTACTTC.

This clone was counted between two and nine times. The rearrangement links TRBV28 to TRBJ2-7; no clear D. CDR3 length equals 15 residues. Germline lookup yields CDR1 MDHEN and CDR2 SYDVKM. With 3 bases removed from V and 2 bases from J, the gap between germline ends came to 14 bases. This CDR3 is CASSFVGNIPYEQYF. The CDR3 bases are TGTGCCAGCAGTTTTGTAGGAAATATCCCCTACGAGCAGTACTTC.

The rearrangement joins TRBV25-1 to TRBJ2-1; TRBD2 matches at 9 bases. Unmatched junction bases numbered 3, after V lost 6 bases and J lost 0 bases. The CDR3 runs 15 residues. Germline CDR1 and CDR2: MGHDK and SYGVNS. The CDR3 protein is CASRLAGSSYNEQFF. CDR3 DNA: TGTGCCAGCAGGCTAGCGGGGAGCTCCTACAATGAGCAGTTCTTC.

This chain connects TRBV28 to TRBJ1-3; TRBD1 matches 9 bases. The CDR3 is 19 amino acids. Germline assignment: CDR1 MDHEN and CDR2 SYDVKM. V shed 3 bases and J 0 bases; nucleotides not matched to a gene: 12. The CDR3 DNA reads as TGTGCCAGCAGTTTTTATGGGACAGGGCCTAACTACTCTGGAAACACCATATATTTT. This sequence encodes CASSFYGTGPNYSGNTIYF.

The CDR3 reads CASSGPRGRNYGQYF. The CDR3 coding sequence is TGCGCCAGCAGTGGACCCAGGGGACGGAATTACGGGCAGTACTTC. The chain couples TRBV10-1 to TRBJ2-5, with D possibly TRBD1 on 6 matching bases. With 4 bases removed from V and 11 bases from J, the gap between germline ends came to 23 bases. The CDR3 runs 15 residues. Looked up from germline, CDR1 is WNHNN and CDR2 is SYGVQD (reference sequence).

The V call is TRBV25-1, the J call TRBJ1-3, with D unresolved. The V end lost 6 bases, the J end lost 9 bases, and 9 bases lay between the germline ends. CDR1 and CDR2 from the germline V gene are MGHDK and SYGVNS. The CDR3 is 11 amino acids. The CDR3 coding sequence is TGTGCCAGCAGCAACCCTCCCACCATATATTTT. Amino acids: CASSNPPTIYF.

The chain uses TRBV7-3 and TRBJ2-3; 9 nucleotides align to TRBD2. V was clipped by 6 bases and J by 10 bases; unmatched bases: 5. The CDR3 consists of 12 residues. The germline V gene has CDR1 SGHTA and CDR2 FQGTGA. CDR3 in DNA: TGTGCCAGCAGTCTAGCGGGACTGCCGCAGTATTTT. Its translation is CASSLAGLPQYF.

This clone was recorded only once. The V call is TRBV19, the J call TRBJ2-1, with 16 bases fitting TRBD2. Germline CDR1 LNHDA, CDR2 SQIVND (reference sequence). The CDR3 sequence is 16 residues long. Trimming at V came to 5 bases and at J to 10 bases, leaving 8 bases not matched to a gene. The CDR3 protein is CASSGGLAGGPWEQFF. The CDR3 nucleotides are TGTGCCAGTAGTGGGGGACTAGCGGGAGGGCCTTGGGAGCAGTTCTTC.

On this clone itself: This sequence may be a read error, since a much larger clone differs from it by one base. The same CDR3 arises from other DNA sequences in this sample as well. This chain uses TRBV2 with TRBJ2-5, with a possible D match to TRBD1 (6 bases). The CDR3 covers 13 residues. Trimming removed 6 bases from V and 0 bases from J, with 8 bases in between. Germline V gene lookup returns CDR1 SNHLY and CDR2 FYNNEI. For the CDR3, the DNA is TGTGCCAGCAGCGGGGACAACCAAGAGACCCAGTACTTC. Protein: CASSGDNQETQYF.

The chain couples TRBV7-2 to TRBJ2-7; no reliable D call. CDR3 length: 19 residues. From germline, CDR1 is SGHTA and CDR2 FQGNSA. Trimming left V 3 bases short and J 4 bases short, with 28 bases between. The CDR3 here is CASSLATFVGYSPAYEQYF. Written as DNA, the CDR3 is TGTGCCAGCAGCTTGGCGACTTTTGTGGGATATTCCCCCGCGTACGAGCAGTACTTC. Using reference TRBV7-2 and TRBJ2-7 for the parts outside the CDR3, the full variable domain is GAGVSQSPSNKVTEKGKDVELRCDPISGHTALYWYRQSLGQGLEFLIYFQGNSAPDKSGLPSDRFSAERTGGSVSTLTIQRTQQEDSAVYLCASSLATFVGYSPAYEQYFGPGTRLTVT.

The gene calls are TRBV19 and TRBJ2-7; TRBD1 might be the D (5 bases). There are 13 residues in the CDR3. V was pared by 7 bases and J by 10 bases, with 20 bases between. From germline, CDR1 is LNHDA and CDR2 SQIVND (reference sequence). The CDR3 protein is CASTPEGSGIQYF. The CDR3 region has the DNA TGTGCCAGTACCCCAGAAGGGTCAGGGATACAGTACTTC.

This sequence joins TRBV14 and TRBJ2-2; 7 positions agree with TRBD2. This CDR3 contains 16 residues. J was trimmed by 5 bases and V by 7 bases; bases with no gene match: 13. The germline gives CDR1 SGHDN, CDR2 FVKESK. Here the CDR3 reads CASTTWRERRTGELFF. CDR3 nucleotide sequence: TGTGCCAGCACCACCTGGCGGGAGAGAAGAACCGGGGAGCTGTTTTTT. Full variable domain (remainder filled in from reference TRBV14 and TRBJ2-2): EAGVTQFPSHSVIEKGQTVTLRCDPISGHDNLYWYRRVMGKEIKFLLHFVKESKQDESGMPNNRFLAERTGGTYSTLKVQPAELEDSGVYFCASTTWRERRTGELFFGEGSRLTVL.

The chain joins TRBV19 to TRBJ1-1; D is possibly TRBD1 (5 bases). Trimming pared 7 bases from V and 8 bases from J, leaving 23 bases between. Germline CDR1 and CDR2: LNHDA and SQIVND (reference sequence). This CDR3 contains 15 residues. The CDR3 sequence: CASTILGAGRAEAFF. In DNA, the CDR3 is TGTGCCAGTACAATACTCGGGGCAGGGAGGGCCGAAGCTTTCTTT.

The chain carries TRBV5-6 and TRBJ1-1; no clear D. V shed 4 bases and J shed 5 bases, with 15 bases lying between them. Germline lookup yields CDR1 SGHDT and CDR2 YYEEEE. This CDR3 is built from 14 residues. The CDR3 region has the DNA TGTGCCAGCAGCCCAAGGGCCTTGGGGACTGAAGCTTTCTTT. This sequence encodes CASSPRALGTEAFF. Drawing the rest from reference TRBV5-6 and TRBJ1-1, the complete variable domain is DAGVTQSPTHLIKTRGQQVTLRCSPKSGHDTVSWYQQALGQGPQFIFQYYEEEERQRGNFPDRFSGHQFPNYSSELNVNALLLGDSALYLCASSPRALGTEAFFGQGTRLTVV.

This clone was detected only a few times. This sequence joins TRBV6-1 and TRBJ2-1, with D possibly TRBD2 on 6 matching bases. Germline V lookup: CDR1 MNHNS, CDR2 SASEGT. The CDR3 length is 13 residues. Trimming left V 6 bases short and J 5 bases short, with 11 bases between. For the CDR3, the DNA is TGTGCCAGCAGGTGGGAGGATCACAATGAGCAGTTCTTC. Protein product: CASRWEDHNEQFF.

A word on this clone: This may be a read error: a much more frequent sequence differs by one nucleotide. This CDR3 is also generated by other DNA sequences in the sample. V usage is TRBV7-2 and J usage is TRBJ2-5; D is possibly TRBD2 (5 bases). CDR1 and CDR2 (germline): SGHTA, FQGNSA. The CDR3 covers 13 residues. The V end was cut by 3 bases, the J end by 4 bases, with 9 bases between. This CDR3 is CASSFNRGETQYF. In nucleotides, the CDR3 is TGTGCCAGCAGCTTTAACCGGGGAGAGACCCAGTACTTC.

CDR3 DNA sequence: TGTGCCAGCAGCTTAGGTTTGTCGTTATCCTACGAGCAGTACTTC. Its protein is CASSLGLSLSYEQYF. The V and J genes are TRBV7-9 and TRBJ2-7; D not certain. Trimming left V 1 base short and J 1 base short, with 11 bases between. The CDR3 spans 15 residues. The germline V gene encodes CDR1 SEHNR and CDR2 FQNEAQ (reference sequence).

This rearrangement joins TRBV28 to TRBJ2-7; D could derive from TRBD1 or TRBD2 (5 bases each). This CDR3 region has 15 residues. V lost 3 bases, J lost 0 bases, and 12 bases lay in between. CDR1 is MDHEN and CDR2 is SYDVKM in the germline V gene. The CDR3 loop is CASSLAGTFSYEQYF. CDR3 coding DNA: TGTGCCAGCAGTTTGGCCGGGACCTTCTCCTACGAGCAGTACTTC.

The V and J genes are TRBV25-1 and TRBJ1-3; the D gene is possibly TRBD1 (5 bases). The germline gives CDR1 MGHDK, CDR2 SYGVNS. This CDR3 has 13 amino acids. The ends were cut back, 4 bases at V and 4 bases at J, with 8 bases in the middle. CDR3: CASSAGFGNTIYF. The CDR3, as DNA: TGTGCCAGCAGTGCAGGGTTCGGAAACACCATATATTTT.